The 14 T cell receptor beta chains below were found in one sample sequenced in a study of PD-1 blockade in mismatch repair-deficient tumors. TCRdb keeps only in-frame clones here, not all; method: immunoSEQ multiplex PCR. The data contain 70,000 to 95,000 clones, approximately 80% of them singletons. Specimen: peripheral blood, collected 44 weeks after starting pembrolizumab. These receptors all come from an adult with mismatch repair-deficient cancer.

This clone was found once. The CDR3 bases are TGTGCCAGCAGCACCCAAATCGGGTCCCGGAACACTGAAGCTTTCTTT. As protein: CASSTQIGSRNTEAFF. The chain combines TRBV9 with TRBJ1-1, with D unresolved. The CDR3 runs 16 residues. Germline V gene sequence: CDR1 SGDLS, CDR2 YYNGEE. V gave up 4 bases and J gave up 1 base, with 17 bases separating them.

The J gene is TRBJ2-7, the V gene TRBV7-3; no clear D gene. The CDR3 length is 14 residues. Trimming removed 4 bases from V and 7 bases from J, with 17 bases in between. The germline CDR1 and CDR2 sequences are SGHTA and FQGTGA. The CDR3 is CASSSGRLENEQYF. CDR3 DNA: TGTGCCAGCAGCTCCGGACGGCTTGAAAATGAGCAGTACTTC.

A single count supports this clone. The chain links TRBV5-6 to TRBJ2-2, with D perhaps matching TRBD1 or TRBD2 (5 bases each). Germline V gene sequence: CDR1 SGHDT, CDR2 YYEEEE. The CDR3 totals 16 residues. The V gene lost 4 bases and the J gene lost 3 bases, with 16 bases spanning the gap. CDR3 loop: CASSRRGGTYTGELFF. CDR3 sequence (DNA): TGTGCCAGCAGCCGCCGGGGCGGAACCTACACCGGGGAGCTGTTTTTT.

The rearrangement joins TRBV6-5 to TRBJ2-7; TRBD2 might be the D (5 bases). Germline-derived CDR1 and CDR2 are MNHEY and SVGAGI. The V and J ends lost 2 bases and 2 bases respectively, with 10 bases between them. CDR3 length: 14 residues. CDR3 DNA: TGTGCCAGCAGTTACGAGGGAAGCCCCTACGAGCAGTACTTC. It is translated as CASSYEGSPYEQYF.

The rearrangement links TRBV14 to TRBJ1-2; 8 nucleotides line up with TRBD1. The trim removed 0 bases at V and 0 bases at J, leaving 6 bases unmatched. CDR3 length: 17 residues. CDR1 and CDR2 from the germline V gene are SGHDN and FVKESK. CDR3 nucleotide sequence: TGTGCCAGCAGCCAAGATGGCAGGGGGCACGCTAACTATGGCTACACCTTC. This translates into CASSQDGRGHANYGYTF. Complete variable domain (other parts from reference TRBV14 and TRBJ1-2): EAGVTQFPSHSVIEKGQTVTLRCDPISGHDNLYWYRRVMGKEIKFLLHFVKESKQDESGMPNNRFLAERTGGTYSTLKVQPAELEDSGVYFCASSQDGRGHANYGYTFGSGTRLTVV.

The chain is built from TRBV5-3 and TRBJ1-1, with 7 bases matching TRBD1. TRBV5-3 is annotated as an ORF whose role is uncertain. The CDR3 runs 16 residues. V dropped 1 base and J dropped 0; count of bases not matched to a gene: 6. As DNA, the CDR3 is TGTGCCAGAAGCTTGACCAGGGGGATTATGAACACTGAAGCTTTCTTT. It encodes CARSLTRGIMNTEAFF.

This sequence joins TRBV6-6 and TRBJ1-3; no firm D call. Germline V gives CDR1 MNHNY, CDR2 SVGAGI (reference sequence). V was clipped by 8 bases and J by 4 bases, with 9 bases between them. The CDR3 covers 12 residues. The CDR3 DNA reads as TGTGCCAGCGCTACCTCAGGAAACACCATATATTTT. The encoded protein is CASATSGNTIYF.

This clone was detected only once. The gene calls are TRBV9 and TRBJ2-1, with a tentative D call TRBD2 (6 bases). Germline loops: CDR1 SGDLS, CDR2 YYNGEE. V was shortened by 0 bases and J by 7 bases, with 14 bases between the two germline ends. This CDR3 comprises 15 residues. CDR3 sequence reads: CASSVGSGMGNEQFF. In nucleotides, the CDR3 is TGTGCCAGCAGCGTAGGTAGCGGAATGGGGAATGAGCAGTTCTTC.

V and J are TRBV27 and TRBJ1-1; a weak D match, TRBD1 (5 bases). V was pared by 4 bases and J by 1 base, with 13 bases between. Germline V gene data show CDR1 as MNHEY and CDR2 as SMNVEV (reference sequence). The CDR3 loop spans 15 amino acids. The DNA for the CDR3 is TGTGCCAGCAGTTCCCCTCGGGACGGGAACACTGAAGCTTTCTTT. It translates to CASSSPRDGNTEAFF.

The chain joins TRBV18 to TRBJ2-3; D could derive from TRBD1 or TRBD2 (6 bases each). In germline, CDR1 is KGHSH, CDR2 LQKENI. The CDR3 spans 15 residues. Trimming left V 2 bases short and J 5 bases short, with 14 bases between. The CDR3 region has the DNA TGTGCCAGCTCACCATGGTCGGGGGCGGTAGATACGCAGTATTTT. Amino acids: CASSPWSGAVDTQYF.

This sequence joins TRBV7-2 and TRBJ1-1; maybe TRBD1 (5 bases). The germline CDR1 and CDR2 sequences are SGHTA and FQGNSA. V was clipped by 5 bases and J by 5 bases, with 18 bases between them. The CDR3 has 15 amino acids. The chain's CDR3 is CASSLGREGGTEAFF. The DNA for the CDR3 is TGTGCCAGCAGCCTGGGCAGGGAGGGTGGGACTGAAGCTTTCTTT. Complete variable domain (other parts from reference TRBV7-2 and TRBJ1-1): GAGVSQSPSNKVTEKGKDVELRCDPISGHTALYWYRQSLGQGLEFLIYFQGNSAPDKSGLPSDRFSAERTGGSVSTLTIQRTQQEDSAVYLCASSLGREGGTEAFFGQGTRLTVV.

The chain couples TRBV21-1 to TRBJ2-7; TRBD2 is taken as the D call from the table, unchecked against the DNA. TRBV21-1 counts as a pseudogene. The CDR3 runs to 15 residues. The CDR3 spells CASTGGTSFRYEQYF. The CDR3 DNA sequence: TGTGCCAGCACCGGGGGGACTAGCTTTCGCTACGAGCAGTACTTC.

The CDR3 DNA follows: TGTGCCAGCTCCGACGGGGGGCGGAGGGAAGCTTTCTTT. Encoded protein: CASSDGGRREAFF. This rearrangement joins TRBV18 to TRBJ1-1, with a tentative D call TRBD1 (6 bases). Germline-derived CDR1 and CDR2 are KGHSH and LQKENI. CDR3 length equals 13 residues. The V end lost 6 bases, the J end lost 8 bases, and 16 bases lay between the germline ends.

The V call is TRBV7-2, the J call TRBJ2-7; D is ambiguous. Germline lookup yields CDR1 SGHTA and CDR2 FQGNSA. V shed 3 bases and J shed 3 bases, with 9 bases lying between them. CDR3 length equals 13 residues. CDR3 region: CASSFHLNYEQYF. CDR3 in DNA: TGTGCCAGCAGCTTTCACTTAAACTACGAGCAGTACTTC.